This T cell receptor beta chain was captured in a study of molecular identifiers for immune sequencing clone quantification. At least ten counts were recorded for this clonotype. In TCRdb, the PCR reads were re-called with MiXCR into one record per CDR3 protein. This sample has about 86,000 distinct CDR3 sequences; nearly 25% occur once, and the top ten carry approximately 0.78%. Looked up from germline, CDR1 is SGDLS and CDR2 is YYNGEE. Trimming cost V 2 bases and J 5 bases; bases outside gene matches: 9. The CDR3 has 17 amino acids. The receptor was isolated from a human donor in good health. Some libraries in this study had Jurkat cell RNA spiked in. The genes are TRBV9 and TRBJ2-3; the match to TRBD1 covers 12 bases. The sequenced sample consisted of naive CD8+ T cells from blood, with Jurkat cell RNA spiked in. Regarding subset: FACS-sorted CD8+CD4-CCR7+CD45RA+ naive T cells. This CDR3 is CASSVDHRDRGRDTQYF. The CDR3 DNA follows: TGTGCCAGCAGCGTTGATCACCGGGACAGGGGGCGAGATACGCAGTATTTT. Full variable domain (outside the CDR3, taken from reference TRBV9 and TRBJ2-3): DSGVTQTPKHLITATGQRVTLRCSPRSGDLSVYWYQQSLDQGLQFLIQYYNGEERAKGNILERFSAQQFPDLHSELNLSSLELGDSALYFCASSVDHRDRGRDTQYFGPGTRLTVL.